This T cell receptor (beta chain) was profiled in a study of shared clonotypes between healthy human individuals. Whole-study results and caveats: Enrolling few donors narrowed the genetic and exposure-history diversity that was represented. Blood was the only sampled material, and tissue repertoires likely differ.

TCRdb keeps only in-frame clones here, not all; method: immunoSEQ multiplex PCR. The sample has more than 2,000,000 clones, about 92% seen once. This clone was recorded a few times. The antigen is undetermined. Trimming took 5 bases from V and 2 from J, leaving 13 bases between them. CDR3 length equals 15 residues. Germline CDR1 MNHEY, CDR2 SVGAGI. Free of recent acute infections or vaccinations, the donors were healthy HIV-negative adults. Subsets obtained from CD4+ cells comprised CD45RA+ naive and CD45RA-negative memory cells. The TCR originated in a man aged 18 to 30 in good health. Source material: naive CD4+ T cells sorted from blood. Subset: CD45RA+ positively selected. The chain couples TRBV6-5 to TRBJ1-5; no definite D call. The CDR3 loop is CASSTTGSGNQPQHF. DNA of the CDR3: TGTGCCAGCAGTACGACGGGGAGCGGCAATCAGCCCCAGCATTTT.